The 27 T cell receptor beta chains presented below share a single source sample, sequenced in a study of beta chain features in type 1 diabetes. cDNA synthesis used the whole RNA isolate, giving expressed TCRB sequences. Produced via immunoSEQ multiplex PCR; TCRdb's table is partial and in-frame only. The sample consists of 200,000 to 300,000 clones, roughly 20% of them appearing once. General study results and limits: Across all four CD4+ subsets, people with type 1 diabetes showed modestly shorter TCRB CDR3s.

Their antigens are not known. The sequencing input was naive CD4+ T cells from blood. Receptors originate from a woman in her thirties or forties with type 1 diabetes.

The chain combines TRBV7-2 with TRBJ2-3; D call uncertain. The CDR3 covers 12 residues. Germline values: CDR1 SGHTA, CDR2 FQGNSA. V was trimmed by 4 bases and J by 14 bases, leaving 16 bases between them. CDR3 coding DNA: TGTGCCAGCAGCTCCTCCGCCCCACCGGTGTATTTT. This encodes CASSSSAPPVYF.

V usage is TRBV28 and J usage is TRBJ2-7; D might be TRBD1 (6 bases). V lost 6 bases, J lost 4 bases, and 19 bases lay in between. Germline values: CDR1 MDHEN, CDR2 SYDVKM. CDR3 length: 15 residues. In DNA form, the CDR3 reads TGTGCCAGCAGCTTGGAGACAGGCCCCGGGTACGAGCAGTACTTC. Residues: CASSLETGPGYEQYF.

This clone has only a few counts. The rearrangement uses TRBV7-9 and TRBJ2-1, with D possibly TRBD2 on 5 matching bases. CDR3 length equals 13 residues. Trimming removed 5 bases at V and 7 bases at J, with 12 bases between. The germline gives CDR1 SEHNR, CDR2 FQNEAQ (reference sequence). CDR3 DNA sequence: TGTGCCAGCAGCCCGGGGTCGGGAAATGAGCAGTTCTTC. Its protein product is CASSPGSGNEQFF.

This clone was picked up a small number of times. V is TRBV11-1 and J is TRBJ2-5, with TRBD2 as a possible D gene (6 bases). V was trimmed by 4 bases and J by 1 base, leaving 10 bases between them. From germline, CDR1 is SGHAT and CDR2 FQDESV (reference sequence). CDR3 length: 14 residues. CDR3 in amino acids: CASSSWGVQETQYF. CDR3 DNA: TGTGCCAGCAGCTCTTGGGGGGTCCAAGAGACCCAGTACTTC.

In DNA, the CDR3 is TGTGCCAGCAGCGTCCCCGACAGTCCTAACACCATATATTTT. Translation gives CASSVPDSPNTIYF. This rearrangement joins TRBV9 to TRBJ1-3, with D tentatively TRBD1 (5 bases). In germline, CDR1 is SGDLS, CDR2 YYNGEE. The CDR3 loop spans 14 amino acids. The V end lost 2 bases, the J end lost 7 bases, and 13 bases lay between the germline ends.

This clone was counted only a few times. The CDR3 DNA reads TGTGCCAGCAGTGTCCAGGGAAGGAGTACCTACGAGCAGTACTTC. Its translation: CASSVQGRSTYEQYF. This sequence joins TRBV6-5 and TRBJ2-7, with D perhaps TRBD1 (5 bases). Germline V gene sequence: CDR1 MNHEY, CDR2 SVGAGI. The V and J ends lost 5 bases and 2 bases respectively, with 16 bases between them. CDR3 length equals 15 residues.

The CDR3 nucleotides are TGTGCCAGCAGCGTAGACGTCGGACTAGCAGGCGAGACCCAGTACTTC. This codes for CASSVDVGLAGETQYF. The chain couples TRBV9 to TRBJ2-5; 8 positions agree with TRBD2. The germline V gene has CDR1 SGDLS and CDR2 YYNGEE. The CDR3 loop spans 16 amino acids. Germline trimming cut 0 bases from V and 5 bases from J; bases unmatched to any gene: 9. The full variable domain, in which reference TRBV9 and TRBJ2-5 provide the parts outside the CDR3, is DSGVTQTPKHLITATGQRVTLRCSPRSGDLSVYWYQQSLDQGLQFLIQYYNGEERAKGNILERFSAQQFPDLHSELNLSSLELGDSALYFCASSVDVGLAGETQYFGPGTRLLVL.

CDR3 loop: CASSTGTGLIDTQYF. CDR3 DNA sequence: TGTGCCAGCAGTACCGGGACAGGGTTGATAGATACGCAGTATTTT. The chain joins TRBV6-6 to TRBJ2-3; 9 bases match TRBD1. This CDR3 spans 15 amino acids. Germline assignment: CDR1 MNHNY and CDR2 SVGAGI (reference sequence). V lost 5 bases, J lost 5 bases, and 8 bases stayed unmatched.

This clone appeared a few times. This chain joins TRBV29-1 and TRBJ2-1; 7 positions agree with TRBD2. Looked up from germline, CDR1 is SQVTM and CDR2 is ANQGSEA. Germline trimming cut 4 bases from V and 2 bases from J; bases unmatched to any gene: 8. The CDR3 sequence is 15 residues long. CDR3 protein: CSVVSSGLPYNEQFF. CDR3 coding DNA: TGCAGCGTTGTAAGTAGCGGGCTCCCCTACAATGAGCAGTTCTTC.

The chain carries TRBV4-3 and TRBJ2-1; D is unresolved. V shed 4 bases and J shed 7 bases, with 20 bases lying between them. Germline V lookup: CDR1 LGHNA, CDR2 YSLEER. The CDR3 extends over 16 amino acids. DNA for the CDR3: TGCGCCAGCAGCCCGTGGTGGGCCCACGGTGCGAATGAGCAGTTCTTC. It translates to CASSPWWAHGANEQFF.

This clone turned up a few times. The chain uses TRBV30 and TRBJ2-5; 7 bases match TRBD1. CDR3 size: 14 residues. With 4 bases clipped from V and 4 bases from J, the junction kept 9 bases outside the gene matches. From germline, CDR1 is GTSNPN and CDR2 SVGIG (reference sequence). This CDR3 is CAWTLRTGGETQYF. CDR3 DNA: TGTGCCTGGACCCTAAGGACAGGAGGAGAGACCCAGTACTTC. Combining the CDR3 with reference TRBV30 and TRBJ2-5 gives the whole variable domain SQTIHQWPATLVQPVGSPLSLECTVEGTSNPNLYWYRQAAGRGLQLLFYSVGIGQISSEVPQNLSASRPQDRQFILSSKKLLLSDSGFYLCAWTLRTGGETQYFGPGTRLLVL.

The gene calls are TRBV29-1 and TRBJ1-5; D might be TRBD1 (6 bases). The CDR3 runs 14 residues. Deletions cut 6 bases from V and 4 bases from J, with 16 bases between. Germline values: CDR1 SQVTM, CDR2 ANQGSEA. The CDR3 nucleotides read TGCAGCGTGAAGAACCGGACAGAGAATCAGCCCCAGCATTTT. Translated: CSVKNRTENQPQHF.

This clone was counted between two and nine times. This chain's CDR3 is CASSRLLAGGPVDYEQYF. The CDR3 DNA follows: TGCGCCAGCAGCCGCCTTCTAGCGGGAGGGCCGGTAGACTACGAGCAGTACTTC. The chain has TRBV4-3 and TRBJ2-7; TRBD2 matches at 12 bases. J gave up 3 bases and V 4 bases, and 13 bases lay outside the gene matches. The CDR3 contains 18 residues. The V gene's germline CDR1 is LGHNA and CDR2 YSLEER.

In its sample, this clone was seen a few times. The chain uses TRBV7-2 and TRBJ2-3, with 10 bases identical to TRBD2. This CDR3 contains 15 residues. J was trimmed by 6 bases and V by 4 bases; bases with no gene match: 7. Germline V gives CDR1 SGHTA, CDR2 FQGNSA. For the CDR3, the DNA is TGTGCCAGCAGCTCCCCCCGAGCGGGGGGGGATACGCAGTATTTT. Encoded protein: CASSSPRAGGDTQYF.

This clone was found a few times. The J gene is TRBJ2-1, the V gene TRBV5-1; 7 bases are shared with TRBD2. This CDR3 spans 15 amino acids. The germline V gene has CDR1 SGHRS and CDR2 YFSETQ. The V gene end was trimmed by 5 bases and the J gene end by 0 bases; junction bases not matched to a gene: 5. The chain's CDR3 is CASSVGGSSYNEQFF. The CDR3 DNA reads TGCGCCAGCAGTGTGGGGGGGAGCTCCTACAATGAGCAGTTCTTC.

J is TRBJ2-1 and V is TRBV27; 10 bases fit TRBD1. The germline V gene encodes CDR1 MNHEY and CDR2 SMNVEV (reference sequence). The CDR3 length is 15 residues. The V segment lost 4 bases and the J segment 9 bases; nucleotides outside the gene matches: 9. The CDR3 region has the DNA TGTGCCAGCAGTTCCCCTCGGGACAGGGGATTTGAGCAGTTCTTC. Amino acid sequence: CASSSPRDRGFEQFF.

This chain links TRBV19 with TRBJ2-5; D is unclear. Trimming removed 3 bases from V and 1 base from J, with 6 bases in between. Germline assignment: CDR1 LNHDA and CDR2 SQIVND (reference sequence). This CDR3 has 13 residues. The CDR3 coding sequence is TGTGCCAGTAGTATTGGCAGCCAAGAGACCCAGTACTTC. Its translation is CASSIGSQETQYF.

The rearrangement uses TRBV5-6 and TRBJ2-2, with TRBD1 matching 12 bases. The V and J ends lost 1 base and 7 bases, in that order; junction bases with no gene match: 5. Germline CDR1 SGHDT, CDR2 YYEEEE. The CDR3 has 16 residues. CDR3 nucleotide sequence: TGTGCCAGCAGCTTGCTTGGGACAGGGGGCGACGGGGAGCTGTTTTTT. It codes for CASSLLGTGGDGELFF.

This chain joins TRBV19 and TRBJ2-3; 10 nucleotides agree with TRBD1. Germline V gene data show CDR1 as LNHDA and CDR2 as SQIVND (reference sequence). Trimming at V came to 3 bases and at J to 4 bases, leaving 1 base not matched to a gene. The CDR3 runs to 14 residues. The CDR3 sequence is CASSIDRGPDTQYF. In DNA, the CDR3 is TGTGCCAGTAGTATTGACAGGGGGCCAGATACGCAGTATTTT.

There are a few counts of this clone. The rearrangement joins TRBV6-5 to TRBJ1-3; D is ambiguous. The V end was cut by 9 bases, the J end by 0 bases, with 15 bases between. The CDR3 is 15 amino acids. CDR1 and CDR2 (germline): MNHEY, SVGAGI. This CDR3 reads CARETGTHSGNTIYF. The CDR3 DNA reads TGTGCCAGAGAGACGGGAACTCACTCTGGAAACACCATATATTTT.

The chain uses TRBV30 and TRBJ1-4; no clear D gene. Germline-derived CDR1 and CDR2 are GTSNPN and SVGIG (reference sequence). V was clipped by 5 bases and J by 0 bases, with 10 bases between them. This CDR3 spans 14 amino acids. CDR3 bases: TGTGCCTGGGCCGTCCAGACAACTAATGAAAAACTGTTTTTT. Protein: CAWAVQTTNEKLFF.

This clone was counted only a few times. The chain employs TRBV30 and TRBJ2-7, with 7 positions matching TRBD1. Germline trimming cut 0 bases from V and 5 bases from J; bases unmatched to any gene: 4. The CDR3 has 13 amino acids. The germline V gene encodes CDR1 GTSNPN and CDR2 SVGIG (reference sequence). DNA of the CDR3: TGTGCCTGGAGTGTTTTACAGGGGCACGAGCAGTACTTC. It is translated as CAWSVLQGHEQYF.

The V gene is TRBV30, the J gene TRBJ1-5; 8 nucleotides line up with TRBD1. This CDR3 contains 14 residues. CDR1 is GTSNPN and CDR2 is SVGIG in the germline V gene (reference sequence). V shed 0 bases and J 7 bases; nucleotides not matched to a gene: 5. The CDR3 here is CAWSVGQVRQPQHF. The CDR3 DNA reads TGTGCCTGGAGTGTGGGACAGGTTCGGCAGCCCCAGCATTTT.

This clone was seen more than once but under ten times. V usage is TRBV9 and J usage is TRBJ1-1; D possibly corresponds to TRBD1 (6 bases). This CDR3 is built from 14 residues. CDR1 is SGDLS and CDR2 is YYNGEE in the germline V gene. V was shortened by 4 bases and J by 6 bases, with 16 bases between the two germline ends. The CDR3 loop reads CASSSHSGGPEAFF. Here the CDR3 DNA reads TGTGCCAGCAGCTCCCATTCGGGGGGGCCTGAAGCTTTCTTT.

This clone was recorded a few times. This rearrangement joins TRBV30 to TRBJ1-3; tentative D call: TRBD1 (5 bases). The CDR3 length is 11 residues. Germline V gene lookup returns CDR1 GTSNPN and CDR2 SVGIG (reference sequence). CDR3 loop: CQGLKGNTIYF. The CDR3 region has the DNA TGTCAGGGTTTGAAGGGAAACACCATATATTTT.

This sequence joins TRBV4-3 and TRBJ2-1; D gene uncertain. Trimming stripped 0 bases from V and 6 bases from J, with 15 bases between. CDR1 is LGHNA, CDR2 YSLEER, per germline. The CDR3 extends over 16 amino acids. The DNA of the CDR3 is TGCGCCAGCAGCCAAGACGAGACGGAGCCCCCCAATGAGCAGTTCTTC. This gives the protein CASSQDETEPPNEQFF.

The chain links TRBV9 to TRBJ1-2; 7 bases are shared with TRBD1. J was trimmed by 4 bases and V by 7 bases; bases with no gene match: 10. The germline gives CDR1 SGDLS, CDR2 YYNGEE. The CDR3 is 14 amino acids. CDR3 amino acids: CASSDRAATYGYTF. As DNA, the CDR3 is TGTGCCAGCTCTGACAGGGCCGCTACCTATGGCTACACCTTC.